The 16 T cell receptor beta chains in this list originate from one sample, sequenced in a study of tumor and adjacent non-tumor tissue in lung cancer (dated by TCRdb to the late 2010s). RNA was isolated from bulk, unsorted tissue, and RNA quality was assessed with a NanoDrop ND-1000 and an Agilent 2100. The normal lung samples consisted of distant non-tumor tissue collected more than 3 cm from the tumor edge. To prepare the library, multiplex PCR was applied. These reads were obtained on an Illumina HiSeq 2500. TCRbeta libraries were constructed through three rounds of nested PCR with primers (Table S4) according to protocols adapted from ARM-PCR. TCRdb reworked the public reads: Q25 trimming with fastp, MiXCR clone assembly, productive beta chains retained. Here each entry gathers all rows of one CDR3 protein and keeps the most common genes and DNA. The sample includes approximately 120,000 distinct CDR3 sequences, with about 64% observed a single time. The ten largest account for 15% to 20% of the sample.

Sequencing was performed on distant non-tumor lung tissue. Source of these receptors: a man in his sixties with non-small cell lung cancer.

Remarks on this clonotype: Its ends do not fully match the called genes, so a read error is possible. J is TRBJ2-1 and V is TRBV4-1; 9 positions agree with TRBD2. The germline V gene encodes CDR1 MGHRA and CDR2 YSYEKL. The CDR3 sequence is 18 residues long. This CDR3 is CASSQEAGAGGRHNEQLF. In nucleotides, the CDR3 is TGCGCCAGCAGCCAAGAAGCGGGAGCGGGGGGACGACACAATGAGCAGCTCTTC.

With regard to this clonotype: The CDR3 carries no conserved terminal phenylalanine or tryptophan, so it likely arises from a read error. V and J are TRBV4-2 and TRBJ2-4, with TRBD2 matching 7 bases. The CDR3 is 19 residues long. The germline V gene encodes CDR1 LGHNA and CDR2 YNFKEQ. CDR3: CAGSQAQASGSLAKNIQYL. In DNA form, the CDR3 reads TGTGCCGGCAGCCAAGCGCAGGCTAGCGGATCCTTAGCCAAAAACATTCAGTACCTC.

The CDR3 loop reads CASQHAGSLNQPQHF. CDR3 in DNA: TGTGCCAGTCAACATGCAGGGTCCCTCAATCAGCCCCAGCATTTT. This rearrangement joins TRBV19 to TRBJ1-5; tentatively, D is TRBD1 (5 bases). Trimming took off 8 bases at V and 3 bases at J, with 17 bases between the two ends. Germline CDR1 reads LNHDA; CDR2 reads SQIVND (reference sequence). The CDR3 loop spans 15 amino acids.

Concerning this clonotype: The conserved closing phenylalanine or tryptophan is absent in this CDR3, likely reflecting a read error. The chain joins TRBV11-3 to TRBJ2-5, with D perhaps matching TRBD1 or TRBD2 (7 bases each). From germline, CDR1 is SGHNT and CDR2 YENEEA. There are 16 residues in the CDR3. CDR3 amino acids: CASSLESGTVDETQYL. As DNA, the CDR3 is TGTGCCAGCAGTTTAGAGAGCGGGACAGTCGATGAGACCCAGTACCTC.

Turning to this clonotype: An end of the junction differs from the germline gene, which may be a read error. The J gene is TRBJ2-5, the V gene TRBV6-5; tentative D call: TRBD1 (6 bases). The CDR3 has 17 residues. The V gene's germline CDR1 is MNHEY and CDR2 SVGAGI. The CDR3 reads CASSGVGTRGGQETQHF. The CDR3 nucleotides are TGTGCCAGCAGTGGGGTCGGGACACGGGGCGGCCAGGAGACCCAGCACTTC.

Turning to this clonotype: The junction and the germline gene differ at one end; a read error may be behind it. The rearrangement joins TRBV4-2 to TRBJ2-5, with 9 bases lining up with TRBD1. CDR3 size: 15 residues. Germline loops: CDR1 LGHNA, CDR2 YNFKEQ. The CDR3 DNA reads TGTGCCAGCAGCCAAGAAGGACAGGGGTGCGAGACCCAATACTTC. This translates into CASSQEGQGCETQYF.

Regarding this clonotype: No conserved phenylalanine or tryptophan ends this CDR3, so it is likely a read error. The chain carries TRBV12-3 or TRBV12-4 and TRBJ2-7; D may be TRBD2 (6 bases). CDR3 length equals 15 residues. Trimming left V 5 bases short and J 4 bases short, with 18 bases between. The CDR3 loop is CASSPSGTGAYEQYS. DNA of the CDR3: TGTGCCAGCAGTCCCTCCGGGACTGGGGCGTACGAGCAGTACTCC.

This clonotype was detected many times. This rearrangement joins TRBV4-3 to TRBJ2-1, with D perhaps matching TRBD2 (6 bases). The V end was cut by 2 bases, the J end by 3 bases, with 14 bases between. This CDR3 comprises 16 residues. Germline V CDR1 and CDR2: LGHNA, YSLEER. The CDR3 loop is CASSQSYGSIYNEQFF. The CDR3 DNA reads TGCGCCAGCAGCCAATCTTACGGGAGTATCTACAATGAGCAGTTCTTC.

This clonotype came up many times. V usage is TRBV11-2 and J usage is TRBJ1-2; TRBD1 aligns across 10 bases. Germline CDR1 SGHAT, CDR2 FQNNGV. V was pared by 7 bases and J by 4 bases, with 9 bases of the junction left unmatched. The length of the CDR3 is 15 residues. The CDR3 DNA reads TGTGCCAGCACCGAGGGACAGGGGACTCTCTATGGCTACACCTTC. It yields the protein CASTEGQGTLYGYTF.

Regarding this clonotype: A much larger clonotype is one base distant, so this may be a read error. The chain employs TRBV2 and TRBJ2-7; D is undetermined. V lost 3 bases, J lost 2 bases, and 8 bases lay in between. CDR1 and CDR2 from the germline V gene are SNHLY and FYNNEI. This CDR3 is 13 amino acids long. The CDR3 spells CASSDGSAYEQYF. Here the CDR3 DNA reads TGTGCCAGCAGTGACGGCAGTGCCTACGAGCAGTACTTC.

Of note for this clonotype: A much more abundant neighbour one base away suggests this may be a read error. The chain employs TRBV12-3 or TRBV12-4 and TRBJ2-3; 7 positions match TRBD2. The CDR3 totals 16 residues. The CDR3 spells CTSSSDLWGGRDTQYF. Here the CDR3 DNA reads TGTACCAGCAGTTCCGACTTGTGGGGGGGACGTGATACGCAGTATTTT.

As regards this clonotype: Possible read error: a much larger clone is one base away. The chain recombines TRBV12-3 or TRBV12-4 with TRBJ2-1; 9 bases match TRBD2. The CDR3 length is 15 residues. The V and J ends lost 8 bases and 5 bases, in that order; junction bases with no gene match: 10. The CDR3 loop is CASCVAGGGDNEQFF. In nucleotides, the CDR3 is TGTGCCAGCTGTGTCGCGGGAGGGGGAGACAATGAGCAGTTCTTC.

This clonotype appeared many times. This chain links TRBV30 with TRBJ2-2; D gene uncertain. From germline, CDR1 is GTSNPN and CDR2 SVGIG (reference sequence). The CDR3 loop spans 11 amino acids. V lost 6 bases to trimming and J lost 2 bases, with 4 bases between them. The CDR3 DNA reads as TGTGCCTGTTATAACACCGGGGAGCTGTTTTTT. As protein: CACYNTGELFF. Looking up the rest from reference TRBV30 and TRBJ2-2 gives the full variable domain: SQTIHQWPATLVQPVGSPLSLECTVEGTSNPNLYWYRQAAGRGLQLLFYSVGIGQISSEVPQNLSASRPQDRQFILSSKKLLLSDSGFYLCACYNTGELFFGEGSRLTVL.

This clonotype was counted only a few times. This clone may be a read error of a much larger clone one base away. Here the CDR3 reads CASSRAPSPGETQYF. CDR3 DNA sequence: TGCGCCAGCAGCCGAGCCCCATCCCCCGGGGAGACCCAGTACTTC. V is TRBV4-1 and J is TRBJ2-5; D gene ambiguous. The CDR3 spans 15 residues. V was shortened by 4 bases and J by 5 bases, with 17 bases between the two germline ends. Germline V gene data show CDR1 as MGHRA and CDR2 as YSYEKL.

This clonotype was counted a few times. This rearrangement joins TRBV5-1 to TRBJ2-3, with 13 bases lining up with TRBD2. CDR3 length: 16 residues. V shed 4 bases and J 5 bases; nucleotides not matched to a gene: 7. CDR1 SGHRS and CDR2 YFSETQ come from the germline V gene. CDR3 in amino acids: CASSPRTSGSLDTQYF. In DNA form, the CDR3 reads TGCGCCAGCAGCCCCAGGACTAGCGGGAGCTTAGATACGCAGTATTTT.

The chain is built from TRBV24-1 and TRBJ2-1, with D unclear. The CDR3 loop spans 15 amino acids. V lost 3 bases, J lost 0 bases, and 8 bases lay in between. Per germline, CDR1 KGHDR and CDR2 SFDVKD. Here the CDR3 reads CATSDPSSSYNEQFF. For the CDR3, the DNA is TGTGCCACCAGTGATCCCTCGAGCTCCTACAATGAGCAGTTCTTC.